The source of this T cell receptor beta chain is a study of T cell changes during pregnancy in multiple sclerosis. Repertoires were generated with immunoSEQ multiplex PCR, while TCRdb's copy carries only in-frame clones and drops some. The table shows some 40,000 clones, with roughly 90% occurring only once. CDR1 is SGDLS, CDR2 YYNGEE, per germline. The CDR3 consists of 13 residues. Trimming left V 2 bases short and J 1 base short, with 6 bases between. The source was CD8+ T cells from peripheral blood mononuclear cells, collected in the first trimester of pregnancy. The clonotype was recovered from a female donor with multiple sclerosis, enrolled in a pregnancy study. The V gene is TRBV9, the J gene TRBJ2-5; no firm D call. Here the CDR3 DNA reads TGTGCCAGCAGCGTTAGTTCCCAAGAGACCCAGTACTTC. Translation: CASSVSSQETQYF.